This T cell receptor (beta chain) was profiled in a study of PD-1 blockade in classical Hodgkin lymphoma. In regard to this clone: The target antigen is unknown.

Documented time point: cycle 4 day 1 (C4D1), after 5 to 7 weeks of nivolumab. Each patient's relapse followed autologous stem cell transplantation, and brentuximab vedotin exposure varied. CDR3 size: 16 residues. The germline V gene encodes CDR1 SGHDT and CDR2 YYEEEE. Trimming removed 0 bases at V and 3 bases at J, with 12 bases between. The protocol was immunoSEQ multiplex PCR, while the TCRdb copy is restricted to in-frame clones and leaves out a portion. Here the sample spans approximately 89,000 clones, 65% to 85% being singletons. Study-wide points: There remain no defined causes for the repertoire differences, which possibly reflect disease activity or prior therapy.

The sequence was collected from a human donor with classical Hodgkin lymphoma. The genes are TRBV5-6 and TRBJ2-2; D possibly corresponds to TRBD1 (5 bases). The sequenced sample was peripheral blood mononuclear cells (PBMCs), obtained before the fourth cycle of nivolumab. The CDR3 reads CASSLVKGSDTGELFF. The CDR3 DNA follows: TGTGCCAGCAGCTTGGTTAAGGGGTCGGACACCGGGGAGCTGTTTTTT.